This T cell receptor beta chain was recovered during a study of shared clonotypes between healthy human individuals. Notes on the study in general: Against clonotypes common to all four donors, non-shared ones had lower generation probabilities. Few donors restricted represented genetic and exposure-history diversity. As a rule, naive subsets had a larger estimated richness than memory subsets.

This clone appeared a single time. Its cognate antigen is unknown. Assay used: immunoSEQ multiplex PCR; TCRdb lists only in-frame clones, some missing. The table records a few million clones, more than 90% of them present only once. Per germline, CDR1 GTSNPN and CDR2 SVGIG (reference sequence). This CDR3 contains 11 residues. V was trimmed by 3 bases and J by 3 bases, leaving 5 bases between them. The rearrangement links TRBV30 to TRBJ1-1; D remains ambiguous. The clonotype comes from a man aged 18 to 29 in good health. The specimen was naive CD4+ T cells sorted from blood. Indicated subset: CD45RA+ positively selected. CDR3 nucleotide sequence: TGTGCCTGGAGAACGGACACTGAAGCTTTCTTT. Residues: CAWRTDTEAFF.